A single sample gave rise to the 20 T cell receptor beta chains below, sequenced in a study of blood T cells in healthy people across ages. Through a sample-barcoded 5' primer and a J-beta primer mix, a second PCR was run for roughly 6 to 11 cycles. TCRdb analysed the 5' RACE reads with MiXCR anew, one entry per CDR3 protein. The sample holds about 730,000 distinct CDR3 sequences; approximately 39% are singletons and the top ten take 20% to 25%. The source material was blood. These receptors all come from a woman in her sixties or seventies in good health.

The sample holds a few counts of this clonotype. The V call is TRBV20-1, the J call TRBJ2-5; TRBD2 matches 11 bases. Germline CDR1 DFQATT, CDR2 SNEGSKA (reference sequence). The CDR3 is 16 residues long. The V gene end was trimmed by 5 bases and the J gene end by 4 bases; junction bases not matched to a gene: 12. CDR3 protein: CSAFFGTSGGVETQYF. The CDR3 nucleotides read TGCAGTGCTTTTTTCGGGACTAGCGGTGGGGTAGAGACCCAGTACTTC.

The chain recombines TRBV9 with TRBJ2-5; D assignment may be TRBD1 or TRBD2 (5 bases each). This CDR3 region has 14 residues. Germline lookup yields CDR1 SGDLS and CDR2 YYNGEE. V lost 3 bases to trimming and J lost 7 bases, with 16 bases between them. The CDR3 DNA sequence: TGTGCCAGCAGCGGCCCCGAGGGGTCGGGGACCCAGTACTTC. It is translated as CASSGPEGSGTQYF. The full variable domain, in which reference TRBV9 and TRBJ2-5 provide the parts outside the CDR3, is DSGVTQTPKHLITATGQRVTLRCSPRSGDLSVYWYQQSLDQGLQFLIQYYNGEERAKGNILERFSAQQFPDLHSELNLSSLELGDSALYFCASSGPEGSGTQYFGPGTRLLVL.

This chain uses TRBV4-2 with TRBJ1-4, with 8 bases lining up with TRBD1. The germline V gene encodes CDR1 LGHNA and CDR2 YNFKEQ. Trimming took 6 bases from V and 8 from J; bases not matched to a gene: 2. This CDR3 region has 12 residues. DNA of the CDR3: TGTGCCAGCAGAAGGACAGGGGAAAAACTGTTTTTT. This encodes CASRRTGEKLFF.

This clonotype was picked up many times. The chain joins TRBV29-1 to TRBJ1-2, with a tentative D call TRBD1 (5 bases). CDR1 and CDR2 (germline): SQVTM, ANQGSEA. CDR3 size: 11 residues. Trimming shortened V by 2 bases and J by 8 bases, and 9 bases separated the two germline ends. This CDR3 is CSVERGWGYTF. CDR3 in DNA: TGCAGCGTTGAAAGGGGATGGGGCTACACCTTC. The full variable domain, in which reference TRBV29-1 and TRBJ1-2 provide the parts outside the CDR3, is SAVISQKPSRDICQRGTSLTIQCQVDSQVTMMFWYRQQPGQSLTLIATANQGSEATYESGFVIDKFPISRPNLTFSTLTVSNMSPEDSSIYLCSVERGWGYTFGSGTRLTVV.

The gene calls are TRBV6-6 and TRBJ2-1; 14 nucleotides match TRBD2. Germline V lookup: CDR1 MNHNY, CDR2 SVGAGI (reference sequence). After removal of 7 bases from V and 1 base from J, the junction contained 3 bases not matched to a gene. The CDR3 covers 16 residues. CDR3 residues: CASIGLAGGSYNEQFF. CDR3 bases: TGTGCCAGCATTGGACTAGCGGGAGGATCCTACAATGAGCAGTTCTTC.

This clonotype has just a few counts. J is TRBJ1-6 and V is TRBV21-1; the D segment call TRBD1 is taken from the table without a DNA check. TRBV21-1 is noted as a pseudogene. The CDR3 sequence is 15 residues long. The chain's CDR3 is CASRVTGGFNSPLHF. The CDR3 coding sequence is TGTGCCAGCAGGGTGACAGGGGGCTTTAATTCACCCCTCCACTTT.

The V call is TRBV28, the J call TRBJ2-7; possible D gene TRBD1, 7 bases. This CDR3 region has 16 residues. CDR1 is MDHEN and CDR2 is SYDVKM in the germline V gene. Trimming took off 2 bases at V and 5 bases at J, with 19 bases between the two ends. The CDR3 spells CASSLRATGRSHEQYF. CDR3 in DNA: TGTGCCAGCAGTTTACGTGCGACAGGGAGGTCCCACGAGCAGTACTTC.

This clonotype is a singleton in its sample. The rearrangement links TRBV7-9 to TRBJ2-7; D call uncertain. From germline, CDR1 is SEHNR and CDR2 FQNEAQ (reference sequence). This CDR3 comprises 13 residues. Trimming removed 1 base from V and 2 bases from J, with 6 bases in between. CDR3 protein: CASSLGIPYEQYF. CDR3 coding DNA: TGTGCCAGCAGCTTAGGCATCCCCTACGAGCAGTACTTC.

The chain recombines TRBV10-3 with TRBJ2-5; 8 positions match TRBD2. The J call may be incorrect, as the DNA end agrees better with TRBJ2-1. Germline CDR1 and CDR2: ENHRY and SYGVKD. CDR3 size: 15 residues. CDR3 protein: CAISAERELLETQFF. The CDR3 DNA reads as TGTGCCATCAGTGCTGAGCGGGAGCTATTGGAGACCCAGTTCTTC.

J is TRBJ2-7 and V is TRBV5-1; tentatively, D is TRBD2 (5 bases). The CDR3 is 13 residues long. The germline CDR1 and CDR2 sequences are SGHRS and YFSETQ. Trimming cost V 3 bases and J 3 bases, with 10 bases left between them. DNA of the CDR3: TGCGCCAGCAGCTACCCCCGGGACTACGAGCAGTACTTC. Its translation: CASSYPRDYEQYF.

Remarks on this clonotype: A much larger clone lies one base from this, so it may be a read error. The chain carries TRBV29-1 and TRBJ2-1, with a possible D match to TRBD1 (5 bases). Germline CDR1 is SQVTM and CDR2 is ANQGSEA. This CDR3 has 12 amino acids. The CDR3 loop reads CSVGRQDNERFF. The CDR3, as DNA: TGCAGCGTTGGCCGGCAGGACAATGAGCGGTTCTTC.

Only a few counts were recorded for this clonotype. The V call is TRBV28, the J call TRBJ1-2; TRBD1 agrees at 9 bases. Germline-derived CDR1 and CDR2 are MDHEN and SYDVKM. CDR3 size: 15 residues. V lost 4 bases to trimming and J lost 6 bases; unmatched junction nucleotides: 9. CDR3 DNA sequence: TGTGCCAGCAGTTCCCTTGACAGGGGGGTCGATGGCTACACCTTC. It is translated as CASSSLDRGVDGYTF.

This clonotype appeared once. The V call is TRBV27, the J call TRBJ2-1; D perhaps matches TRBD2 (6 bases). The germline gives CDR1 MNHEY, CDR2 SMNVEV (reference sequence). CDR3 size: 14 residues. V was pared by 11 bases and J by 8 bases, with 22 bases between. The CDR3 here is CAGTSGGTPHEQFF. The CDR3 nucleotides are TGTGCCGGCACCTCAGGAGGGACCCCCCATGAGCAGTTCTTC.

This clonotype was picked up a small number of times. This rearrangement joins TRBV3-1 to TRBJ2-5, with TRBD2 as a possible D gene (6 bases). Germline V CDR1 and CDR2: LGHDT, YNNKEL (reference sequence). The germline V and J ends were trimmed by 5 bases and 9 bases, with 10 bases remaining between them. This CDR3 is 11 amino acids long. The CDR3 coding sequence is TGTGCCAGCAGCGAATCGGGGGCCCAGTACTTC. Residues: CASSESGAQYF.

V and J are TRBV4-2 and TRBJ2-1, with TRBD2 matching over 12 bases. The CDR3 consists of 19 residues. With V trimmed by 1 base and J by 7 bases, 14 bases remained unmatched. Germline V gene lookup returns CDR1 LGHNA and CDR2 YNFKEQ. For the CDR3, the DNA is TGTGCCAGCAGCCAAGTCGCCGCCCTCGGACTAGCGGGGAAAAATGAGCAGTTCTTC. It translates to CASSQVAALGLAGKNEQFF.

Only a few counts were recorded for this clonotype. The V and J genes are TRBV20-1 and TRBJ2-1; D gene unclear. The CDR3 extends over 17 amino acids. Germline-derived CDR1 and CDR2 are DFQATT and SNEGSKA (reference sequence). Trimming took 0 bases from V and 2 from J, leaving 17 bases between them. The CDR3 DNA sequence: TGCAGTGCTAGAGAGCCCCCCTCCCTCGGGCCCTACAATGAGCAGTTCTTC. Its protein is CSAREPPSLGPYNEQFF.

Ten or more counts support this clonotype. The V and J genes are TRBV3-1 and TRBJ2-7, with D maybe TRBD2 (6 bases). CDR1 and CDR2 (germline): LGHDT, YNNKEL (reference sequence). Trimming took off 2 bases at V and 3 bases at J, with 11 bases between the two ends. The CDR3 totals 14 residues. The CDR3 sequence is CASSQREKLYEQYF. The CDR3 bases are TGTGCCAGCAGCCAACGGGAGAAACTCTACGAGCAGTACTTC.

This clonotype turned up a few times. The chain joins TRBV25-1 to TRBJ2-5, with D possibly being TRBD2 (5 bases). Germline values: CDR1 MGHDK, CDR2 SYGVNS. V was trimmed by 7 bases and J by 4 bases, leaving 10 bases between them. The CDR3 runs to 12 residues. DNA of the CDR3: TGTGCCAGCAACCGGGATTTAGAGACCCAGTACTTC. Protein: CASNRDLETQYF.

The rearrangement uses TRBV20-1 and TRBJ2-3; 8 nucleotides agree with TRBD1. Germline-derived CDR1 and CDR2 are DFQATT and SNEGSKA (reference sequence). Germline trimming cut 0 bases from V and 2 bases from J; bases unmatched to any gene: 7. The CDR3 covers 16 residues. The CDR3: CSARETRQGFTDTQYF. As DNA, the CDR3 is TGCAGTGCTAGAGAAACCCGACAGGGGTTCACAGATACGCAGTATTTT.

V usage is TRBV10-1 and J usage is TRBJ2-5, with TRBD2 matching 10 bases. CDR1 is WNHNN, CDR2 SYGVQD, per germline (reference sequence). V shed 4 bases, J shed 0 bases, and the junction held 17 bases outside the gene matches. This CDR3 is 20 amino acids long. The CDR3 DNA follows: TGCGCCAGCAGTGGAGGTGGTGAGGCTAGCGGGAGACGCAACCAAGAGACCCAGTACTTC. Translating gives CASSGGGEASGRRNQETQYF.